Below are 25 T cell receptor beta chains sequenced from a single sample in a study of glioma-infiltrating T cells after dendritic cell vaccination. Sequenced by immunoSEQ multiplex PCR; TCRdb stores in-frame clones only, minus some. In the table there are fewer than 110,000 clones, 81% of which are singletons. The starting material was blood, obtained before dendritic cell vaccination. These receptor sequences come from a human donor with glioblastoma.

The chain recombines TRBV5-1 with TRBJ1-6, with TRBD1 identical over 9 bases. The CDR3 consists of 16 residues. J lost 7 bases, V lost 4 bases, and 9 bases had no gene match. CDR1 is SGHRS and CDR2 is YFSETQ in the germline V gene. CDR3 in DNA: TGCGCCAGCAGCCCCGAGACAGGGGGGATGAATTCACCCCTCCACTTT. It is translated as CASSPETGGMNSPLHF.

The chain uses TRBV28 and TRBJ2-7; TRBD1 aligns across 11 bases. The V gene's germline CDR1 is MDHEN and CDR2 SYDVKM. J lost 5 bases, V lost 4 bases, and 7 bases had no gene match. The CDR3 loop spans 15 amino acids. The CDR3 reads CASSSPGQGDHEQYF. The CDR3 nucleotides are TGTGCCAGCAGTTCCCCGGGACAGGGGGACCACGAGCAGTACTTC.

The chain uses TRBV4-2 and TRBJ2-5; TRBD2 matches at 8 bases. The germline gives CDR1 LGHNA, CDR2 YNFKEQ. Trimming removed 8 bases from V and 12 bases from J; junction bases left unmatched: 8. The CDR3 sequence is 11 residues long. The CDR3: CASGLRGGEYF. The CDR3 DNA is TGTGCCAGCGGTCTCCGGGGGGGGGAGTACTTC.

This rearrangement joins TRBV5-1 to TRBJ2-1; 7 nucleotides align to TRBD1. From germline, CDR1 is SGHRS and CDR2 YFSETQ. With 4 bases clipped from V and 4 bases from J, the junction kept 11 bases outside the gene matches. The CDR3 runs to 16 residues. The CDR3 is CASSHRAGTDYNEQFF. The DNA of the CDR3 is TGCGCCAGCAGCCACCGCGCCGGGACAGATTACAATGAGCAGTTCTTC.

V usage is TRBV5-4 and J usage is TRBJ1-1; D is undetermined. In germline, CDR1 is SGHNT, CDR2 YYREEE (reference sequence). The CDR3 is made up of 14 amino acids. V lost 7 bases, J lost 0 bases, and 13 bases lay in between. This chain's CDR3 is CASHGLGVNTEAFF. The CDR3 DNA reads TGTGCCAGCCACGGACTGGGAGTGAACACTGAAGCTTTCTTT.

The gene calls are TRBV30 and TRBJ2-3, with TRBD2 matching 8 bases. Germline V gives CDR1 GTSNPN, CDR2 SVGIG (reference sequence). Trimming at V came to 3 bases and at J to 3 bases, leaving 17 bases not matched to a gene. The CDR3 spans 18 residues. For the CDR3, the DNA is TGTGCCTGGAGCGGGAGGGGGGTAGCGGGGTATTGGACAGATACGCAGTATTTT. Translated: CAWSGRGVAGYWTDTQYF.

The genes are TRBV28 and TRBJ2-3, with D perhaps matching TRBD1 (5 bases). The germline V gene has CDR1 MDHEN and CDR2 SYDVKM. The germline V and J ends were trimmed by 6 bases and 7 bases, with 11 bases remaining between them. There are 12 residues in the CDR3. CDR3 nucleotides: TGTGCCAGCAGCTCAGGGTGGTATACGCAGTATTTT. This translates into CASSSGWYTQYF. Based on the CDR3 plus reference TRBV28 and TRBJ2-3, the full variable domain is DVKVTQSSRYLVKRTGEKVFLECVQDMDHENMFWYRQDPGLGLRLIYFSYDVKMKEKGDIPEGYSVSREKKERFSLILESASTNQTSMYLCASSSGWYTQYFGPGTRLTVL.

V usage is TRBV11-2 and J usage is TRBJ1-6; D is uncertain. The germline V gene encodes CDR1 SGHAT and CDR2 FQNNGV. V was cut by 8 bases and J by 3 bases, with 8 bases left in between. This CDR3 comprises 13 residues. CDR3 nucleotides: TGTGCCAGCCACCAGTTCTATAATTCACCCCTCCACTTT. It yields the protein CASHQFYNSPLHF.

CDR3 residues: CASSLGTVGRAFYGYTF. CDR3 nucleotide sequence: TGTGCCAGCAGCTTGGGAACGGTGGGCAGAGCCTTCTATGGCTACACCTTC. The chain uses TRBV5-6 and TRBJ1-2; D ambiguous. The CDR3 runs to 17 residues. The germline V gene has CDR1 SGHDT and CDR2 YYEEEE. The V end lost 0 bases, the J end lost 4 bases, and 19 bases lay between the germline ends.

The chain uses TRBV5-1 and TRBJ2-2; TRBD1 aligns across 10 bases. Germline trimming cut 4 bases from V and 6 bases from J; bases unmatched to any gene: 9. The CDR3 is made up of 16 amino acids. Germline V gene data show CDR1 as SGHRS and CDR2 as YFSETQ. The CDR3 reads CASSNPGQGSAGELFF. CDR3 in DNA: TGCGCCAGCAGCAATCCGGGACAGGGGTCGGCCGGGGAGCTGTTTTTT. The full variable domain, its missing parts supplied by reference TRBV5-1 and TRBJ2-2, is KAGVTQTPRYLIKTRGQQVTLSCSPISGHRSVSWYQQTPGQGLQFLFEYFSETQRNKGNFPGRFSGRQFSNSRSEMNVSTLELGDSALYLCASSNPGQGSAGELFFGEGSRLTVL.

This rearrangement joins TRBV5-1 to TRBJ2-3; 8 nucleotides align to TRBD2. Germline V gene lookup returns CDR1 SGHRS and CDR2 YFSETQ. The CDR3 runs 14 residues. V gave up 0 bases and J gave up 8 bases; unmatched junction bases: 5. The CDR3 spells CASSLGAGDGTQYF. The CDR3 nucleotides read TGCGCCAGCAGCTTGGGAGCGGGGGATGGTACGCAGTATTTT.

V and J are TRBV6-4 and TRBJ2-3; 8 bases are a match to TRBD2. The V and J ends lost 2 bases and 2 bases, in that order; junction bases with no gene match: 3. Looked up from germline, CDR1 is MRHNA and CDR2 is SNTAGT. CDR3 length: 15 residues. The chain's CDR3 is CASSDTSGDTDTQYF. The CDR3, as DNA: TGTGCCAGCAGTGACACTAGCGGAGACACAGATACGCAGTATTTT.

The chain couples TRBV30 to TRBJ2-3; 8 nucleotides line up with TRBD2. From germline, CDR1 is GTSNPN and CDR2 SVGIG (reference sequence). V gave up 2 bases and J gave up 3 bases; unmatched junction bases: 7. This CDR3 has 15 residues. CDR3 bases: TGTGCCTGGAGTAAGCAGCGGGGGCGGACAGATACGCAGTATTTT. Its protein is CAWSKQRGRTDTQYF. The full variable domain, completed using reference TRBV30 and TRBJ2-3, is SQTIHQWPATLVQPVGSPLSLECTVEGTSNPNLYWYRQAAGRGLQLLFYSVGIGQISSEVPQNLSASRPQDRQFILSSKKLLLSDSGFYLCAWSKQRGRTDTQYFGPGTRLTVL.

The chain carries TRBV4-3 and TRBJ1-3; 7 bases are a match to TRBD1. Germline V gives CDR1 LGHNA, CDR2 YSLEER. Trimming took 0 bases from V and 2 from J; bases not matched to a gene: 4. The CDR3 length is 16 residues. The CDR3 protein is CASSQESDRAGNTIYF. CDR3 in DNA: TGCGCCAGCAGCCAAGAATCAGACAGGGCTGGAAACACCATATATTTT.

The CDR3 loop reads CASSNGRGEGANVLTF. CDR3 bases: TGTGCCAGTAGCAACGGGAGGGGCGAAGGGGCCAACGTCCTGACTTTC. V and J are TRBV19 and TRBJ2-6, with TRBD2 matching over 8 bases. Per germline, CDR1 LNHDA and CDR2 SQIVND (reference sequence). V was clipped by 6 bases and J by 4 bases; unmatched bases: 8. The CDR3 runs to 16 residues.

The rearrangement links TRBV5-4 to TRBJ2-1, with 7 nucleotides matching TRBD1. Germline loops: CDR1 SGHNT, CDR2 YYREEE (reference sequence). The CDR3 runs 13 residues. V dropped 4 bases and J dropped 10; count of bases not matched to a gene: 8. Here the CDR3 DNA reads TGTGCCAGCAGCCCGCGAGACAGGGTGGAGCAGTTCTTC. It yields the protein CASSPRDRVEQFF.

In DNA form, the CDR3 reads TGTGCCAGCAGCTCAGGGGTGACCTACAATGAGCAGTTCTTC. It codes for CASSSGVTYNEQFF. The rearrangement joins TRBV11-3 to TRBJ2-1, with D possibly being TRBD1 (6 bases). Deletions cut 4 bases from V and 2 bases from J, with 9 bases between. Germline V gene sequence: CDR1 SGHNT, CDR2 YENEEA. This CDR3 contains 14 residues.

The chain recombines TRBV11-3 with TRBJ2-3; 7 bases fit TRBD2. The CDR3 extends over 16 amino acids. The J segment lost 4 bases and the V segment lost 4 bases, leaving 11 bases of the junction unmatched. In germline, CDR1 is SGHNT, CDR2 YENEEA. The CDR3 reads CASSSLGGGPADTQYF. Here the CDR3 DNA reads TGTGCCAGCAGCTCGCTGGGGGGAGGGCCTGCAGATACGCAGTATTTT. Filled out from reference TRBV11-3 and TRBJ2-3, the complete variable domain reads EAGVVQSPRYKIIEKKQPVAFWCNPISGHNTLYWYLQNLGQGPELLIRYENEEAVDDSQLPKDRFSAERLKGVDSTLKIQPAELGDSAVYLCASSSLGGGPADTQYFGPGTRLTVL.

A word on this clone: This sample also contains other DNA sequences that code for the same CDR3. V gene TRBV15 combines with J gene TRBJ2-5; D gene unclear. Germline V gene sequence: CDR1 LNHNV, CDR2 YYDKDF (reference sequence). CDR3 length: 14 residues. Between the trimmed V and J ends, which lost 1 base and 2 bases, there was a span of 8 bases. In nucleotides, the CDR3 is TGTGCCACCAGCAGAGCCAGCGCGCAAGAGACCCAGTACTTC. This encodes CATSRASAQETQYF.

The chain links TRBV9 to TRBJ2-3, with D perhaps matching TRBD2 (5 bases). This CDR3 is built from 15 residues. Trimming took off 0 bases at V and 4 bases at J, with 12 bases between the two ends. Germline loops: CDR1 SGDLS, CDR2 YYNGEE. This CDR3 is CASSVGWIGADTQYF. As DNA, the CDR3 is TGTGCCAGCAGCGTAGGCTGGATCGGGGCAGATACGCAGTATTTT. The entire variable domain, with the rest obtained from reference TRBV9 and TRBJ2-3, is as follows: DSGVTQTPKHLITATGQRVTLRCSPRSGDLSVYWYQQSLDQGLQFLIQYYNGEERAKGNILERFSAQQFPDLHSELNLSSLELGDSALYFCASSVGWIGADTQYFGPGTRLTVL.

This clone occurred once. The rearrangement uses TRBV2 and TRBJ2-1; tentative D call: TRBD2 (6 bases). The CDR3 runs to 13 residues. CDR1 SNHLY and CDR2 FYNNEI come from the germline V gene. The ends were cut back, 6 bases at V and 9 bases at J, with 15 bases in the middle. The CDR3 sequence is CASSSGSEGEQFF. CDR3 in DNA: TGTGCCAGCAGCTCAGGGTCGGAGGGTGAGCAGTTCTTC.

The rearrangement links TRBV7-2 to TRBJ2-3; D ambiguous. The germline gives CDR1 SGHTA, CDR2 FQGNSA. The CDR3 has 15 amino acids. Trimming cost V 5 bases and J 4 bases, with 16 bases left between them. This CDR3 is CASSPFSIVADTQYF. Here the CDR3 DNA reads TGTGCCAGCAGCCCCTTTAGCATAGTCGCAGATACGCAGTATTTT.

V usage is TRBV5-4 and J usage is TRBJ1-6; no firm D call. V lost 0 bases and J 8 bases, leaving 12 bases between the germline ends. This CDR3 has 15 amino acids. Germline V lookup: CDR1 SGHNT, CDR2 YYREEE (reference sequence). CDR3 in amino acids: CASSLDLMRDSPLHF. CDR3 DNA: TGTGCCAGCAGCTTGGACCTTATGCGAGATTCACCCCTCCACTTT. Full variable domain (rest looked up from reference TRBV5-4 and TRBJ1-6): ETGVTQSPTHLIKTRGQQVTLRCSSQSGHNTVSWYQQALGQGPQFIFQYYREEENGRGNFPPRFSGLQFPNYSSELNVNALELDDSALYLCASSLDLMRDSPLHFGNGTRLTVT.

This chain connects TRBV2 to TRBJ1-2; D not resolved. V shed 3 bases and J shed 3 bases, with 14 bases lying between them. CDR3 length: 15 residues. The V gene's germline CDR1 is SNHLY and CDR2 FYNNEI. CDR3 in amino acids: CASSEKVGGHYGYTF. CDR3 DNA: TGTGCCAGCAGTGAGAAAGTGGGCGGGCACTATGGCTACACCTTC.

The V call is TRBV19, the J call TRBJ1-5; a weak D match, TRBD1 (5 bases). The CDR3 contains 15 residues. With 5 bases removed from V and 0 bases from J, the gap between germline ends came to 11 bases. Germline V gives CDR1 LNHDA, CDR2 SQIVND (reference sequence). CDR3 residues: CASSRQPNSNQPQHF. CDR3 DNA: TGTGCCAGTAGTCGACAGCCTAATAGCAATCAGCCCCAGCATTTT.